The table lists the clone carrying this T cell receptor beta chain with a few counts. One entry per CDR3 protein, called by TCRdb with MiXCR from the 5' RACE reads. The table has about 130,000 distinct CDR3 sequences, about 16% seen once. V lost 3 bases and J 0 bases, leaving 9 bases between the germline ends. Germline CDR1 reads LGHDT; CDR2 reads YNNKEL (reference sequence). CDR3 length: 15 residues. The sample originates from a study of T-cell memory formation after mild COVID-19. Sequenced material: PBMCs or a T cell subset sorted from them (not recorded which). This clonotype was sampled from an adult woman who had mild COVID-19 (a few samples of this study predate the infection). Cell type and time point are not known. This chain joins TRBV3-1 and TRBJ2-1; D not resolved. The CDR3 here is CASSQLPSSYNEQFF. In nucleotides, the CDR3 is TGTGCCAGCAGCCAGCTGCCGAGCTCCTACAATGAGCAGTTCTTC.